These 20 T cell receptor beta chains came from one sample sequenced in a study of shared clonotypes between healthy human individuals. Measured with immunoSEQ multiplex PCR; TCRdb has only the in-frame clones, and not every one. This sample yields some 2.1 million clones, of which just over 90% are seen a single time; under 2% belongs to the top ten. Positive CCR7 selection of CD45RO-negative cells yielded the naive CD8 cells, and terminally differentiated effector memory CD45RA+ cells were excluded. Material: naive CD8+ T cells from PBMCs. These receptor sequences come from a man younger than 35 in good health. Some clones in this sample may be carry-over from other donors' samples.

As to this clone: Other DNA variants within this sample encode the same CDR3. The chain is built from TRBV27 and TRBJ2-5, with 7 positions matching TRBD2. Trimming at V came to 3 bases and at J to 5 bases, leaving 0 bases not matched to a gene. Germline V gene sequence: CDR1 MNHEY, CDR2 SMNVEV (reference sequence). The length of the CDR3 is 12 residues. The CDR3 loop is CASSFGGETQYF. In nucleotides, the CDR3 is TGTGCCAGCAGTTTCGGGGGGGAGACCCAGTACTTC.

The V gene is TRBV2, the J gene TRBJ1-3, with 10 bases aligning to TRBD1. The CDR3 spans 15 residues. Trimming at V came to 8 bases and at J to 4 bases, leaving 8 bases not matched to a gene. Germline CDR1 SNHLY, CDR2 FYNNEI. In nucleotides, the CDR3 is TGTGCCAGCCTCCCCCGACAGGGGGCCGGAAACACCATATATTTT. Translating gives CASLPRQGAGNTIYF.

This sequence joins TRBV4-1 and TRBJ1-2, with D perhaps matching TRBD1 (5 bases). The CDR3 contains 16 residues. CDR1 MGHRA and CDR2 YSYEKL come from the germline V gene. V lost 3 bases and J 4 bases, leaving 18 bases between the germline ends. CDR3 coding DNA: TGCGCCAGCAGCCAGGCCGAGAAGGGGTTGGGCTATGGCTACACCTTC. Translated, it gives CASSQAEKGLGYGYTF.

Remarks on this clone: Other nucleotide sequences in the sample specify the same CDR3. The rearrangement joins TRBV28 to TRBJ2-2; either TRBD1 or TRBD2 may supply D (6 bases each). V dropped 8 bases and J dropped 6 bases, with 16 bases sitting between them. The CDR3 loop spans 14 amino acids. CDR1 MDHEN and CDR2 SYDVKM come from the germline V gene. CDR3 region: CASSLLRGAGELFF. CDR3 DNA sequence: TGTGCCAGCTCTCTACTGAGGGGGGCCGGGGAGCTGTTTTTT. Variable domain in full (rest from reference TRBV28 and TRBJ2-2): DVKVTQSSRYLVKRTGEKVFLECVQDMDHENMFWYRQDPGLGLRLIYFSYDVKMKEKGDIPEGYSVSREKKERFSLILESASTNQTSMYLCASSLLRGAGELFFGEGSRLTVL.

The J gene is TRBJ2-5, the V gene TRBV29-1; D not certain. This CDR3 region has 10 residues. The ends were cut back, 2 bases at V and 9 bases at J, with 7 bases in the middle. Germline-derived CDR1 and CDR2 are SQVTM and ANQGSEA. Here the CDR3 DNA reads TGCAGCGTTGAACAGGATCCCCAGTACTTC. As protein: CSVEQDPQYF.

The J gene is TRBJ1-2, the V gene TRBV11-2; maybe TRBD1 (5 bases). The CDR3 is made up of 17 amino acids. Per germline, CDR1 SGHAT and CDR2 FQNNGV. The V and J ends lost 1 base and 5 bases respectively, with 20 bases between them. The CDR3 DNA follows: TGTGCCAGCAGCTTAGGATCAAGTGCAGGGAGAGGTTATGGCTACACCTTC. Protein sequence: CASSLGSSAGRGYGYTF.

This chain connects TRBV2 to TRBJ1-5, with D tentatively TRBD1 (6 bases). Trimming stripped 8 bases from V and 0 bases from J, with 14 bases between. The CDR3 has 15 residues. Germline lookup yields CDR1 SNHLY and CDR2 FYNNEI. The CDR3 region is CASGNRDYSNQPQHF. Here the CDR3 DNA reads TGTGCCAGCGGCAACAGGGACTATAGCAATCAGCCCCAGCATTTT.

This clone has just one count. The sample contains more than one DNA sequence encoding this CDR3. The chain joins TRBV4-1 to TRBJ1-1, with D tentatively TRBD1 (5 bases). V was pared by 0 bases and J by 0 bases, with 11 bases between. CDR1 is MGHRA and CDR2 is YSYEKL in the germline V gene. This CDR3 is built from 16 residues. In DNA form, the CDR3 reads TGCGCCAGCAGCCAAGATGGTGAAGGGGTGAACACTGAAGCTTTCTTT. Translation: CASSQDGEGVNTEAFF.

This sequence joins TRBV7-8 and TRBJ2-7, with D possibly TRBD2 on 7 matching bases. CDR3 length: 15 residues. Germline V lookup: CDR1 SGHVS, CDR2 FQNEAQ. V was shortened by 3 bases and J by 5 bases, with 17 bases between the two germline ends. CDR3 loop: CASSLGGASGDEQYF. CDR3 DNA: TGTGCCAGCAGCTTGGGGGGGGCTAGCGGAGACGAGCAGTACTTC.

The chain's CDR3 is CATSRGPNLPPTDTQYF. The CDR3 nucleotides read TGTGCCACCAGCAGAGGACCCAACTTACCCCCCACAGATACGCAGTATTTT. The chain carries TRBV15 and TRBJ2-3; D is unresolved. V lost 1 base, J lost 2 bases, and 16 bases lay in between. The CDR3 is 17 amino acids. Germline V gives CDR1 LNHNV, CDR2 YYDKDF (reference sequence).

The CDR3 DNA follows: TGCAGCGTTTACAGTGGGACAGGCCCATACAATGAGCAGTTCTTC. Translated, it gives CSVYSGTGPYNEQFF. The V call is TRBV29-1, the J call TRBJ2-1; TRBD1 matches at 8 bases. CDR1 is SQVTM and CDR2 is ANQGSEA in the germline V gene. The CDR3 length is 15 residues. With 5 bases clipped from V and 4 bases from J, the junction kept 10 bases outside the gene matches.

The V and J genes are TRBV7-9 and TRBJ2-7, with 10 bases aligning to TRBD2. There are 16 residues in the CDR3. In germline, CDR1 is SEHNR, CDR2 FQNEAQ (reference sequence). V shed 2 bases, J shed 4 bases, and the junction held 8 bases outside the gene matches. CDR3 in amino acids: CASSLPPSGSVYEQYF. The CDR3 DNA follows: TGTGCCAGCAGCTTACCCCCTAGCGGGAGCGTTTACGAGCAGTACTTC.

The chain is built from TRBV25-1 and TRBJ1-3; a possible D gene is TRBD1 (5 bases). The CDR3 is 14 amino acids. V dropped 6 bases and J dropped 4 bases, with 13 bases sitting between them. Germline V CDR1 and CDR2: MGHDK, SYGVNS. CDR3 bases: TGTGCCAGCAGGCCGGCAGGGACGGGAAACACCATATATTTT. This gives the protein CASRPAGTGNTIYF.

The rearrangement joins TRBV9 to TRBJ2-4, with 12 bases aligning to TRBD2. This CDR3 has 18 amino acids. Germline loops: CDR1 SGDLS, CDR2 YYNGEE. V lost 3 bases to trimming and J lost 0 bases; unmatched junction nucleotides: 7. CDR3 region: CASSGGLAGTLAKNIQYF. The CDR3, as DNA: TGTGCCAGCAGCGGAGGACTAGCGGGGACCTTAGCCAAAAACATTCAGTACTTC.

The gene calls are TRBV6-5 and TRBJ2-3; a possible D gene is TRBD2 (5 bases). CDR3 size: 13 residues. The germline gives CDR1 MNHEY, CDR2 SVGAGI. Deletions cut 6 bases from V and 6 bases from J, with 13 bases between. CDR3 region: CASSTSGVDTQYF. CDR3 DNA sequence: TGTGCCAGCAGCACTTCCGGGGTGGATACGCAGTATTTT.

Details on this clone: The identical CDR3 is also encoded by other nucleotide sequences in the sample. The V call is TRBV5-1, the J call TRBJ2-7; 8 bases map to TRBD1. Germline trimming cut 4 bases from V and 2 bases from J; bases unmatched to any gene: 5. CDR1 is SGHRS and CDR2 is YFSETQ in the germline V gene. The CDR3 loop spans 14 amino acids. CDR3 sequence: CASSPDRGAYEQYF. CDR3 in DNA: TGCGCCAGCAGCCCTGACAGGGGCGCCTACGAGCAGTACTTC.

The V and J genes are TRBV4-1 and TRBJ2-1; the D gene is possibly TRBD2 (6 bases). There are 16 residues in the CDR3. V lost 4 bases and J lost 0, with 13 bases in between. CDR1 and CDR2 (germline): MGHRA, YSYEKL. CDR3 in amino acids: CASSPIRGLSYNEQFF. For the CDR3, the DNA is TGCGCCAGCAGCCCTATACGGGGACTCTCCTACAATGAGCAGTTCTTC.

V gene TRBV6-5 combines with J gene TRBJ2-7; D not resolved. The CDR3 runs 14 residues. V lost 5 bases, J lost 4 bases, and 15 bases lay in between. Germline V CDR1 and CDR2: MNHEY, SVGAGI. CDR3 bases: TGTGCCAGCAGTAAACTACTCTCTAAGTACGAGCAGTACTTC. This codes for CASSKLLSKYEQYF.

The V and J genes are TRBV5-1 and TRBJ1-2; a weak D match, TRBD1 (5 bases). Germline CDR1 SGHRS, CDR2 YFSETQ. Trimming cost V 1 base and J 3 bases, with 7 bases left between them. This CDR3 has 13 residues. The CDR3 spells CASSLPGDYGYTF. The CDR3 DNA follows: TGCGCCAGCAGCTTGCCGGGGGACTATGGCTACACCTTC.

To note about this clone: Other DNA variants within this sample encode the same CDR3. The chain has TRBV6-5 and TRBJ2-1; 9 bases line up with TRBD2. The germline V gene encodes CDR1 MNHEY and CDR2 SVGAGI. The CDR3 spans 15 residues. Trimming removed 0 bases from V and 6 bases from J; junction bases left unmatched: 3. The CDR3 sequence: CASSYSSGSINEQFF. The CDR3 nucleotides are TGTGCCAGCAGTTACTCTAGCGGGAGCATCAATGAGCAGTTCTTC.